These 4 T cell receptor beta chains share one sample of origin, sequenced in a study of shared clonotypes between healthy human individuals. Only CD45RO-negative cells positively selected for CCR7 counted as naive CD8 cells, so terminally differentiated effector memory CD45RA+ cells were excluded. Some clones are missing from TCRdb's copy, which holds only in-frame ones; the method was immunoSEQ multiplex PCR. The repertoire holds almost 700,000 clones, with under 95% as singletons. Input material: naive CD8+ T cells sorted from blood. The receptors derive from a man younger than 45 in good health.

In DNA form, the CDR3 reads TGTGCCAGCAGCTTAGAAGGGCGGGCCGATTCCTACAATGAGCAGTTCTTC. Protein product: CASSLEGRADSYNEQFF. This chain uses TRBV7-9 with TRBJ2-1; D is perhaps TRBD2 (5 bases). V was trimmed by 1 base and J by 1 base, leaving 14 bases between them. Germline CDR1 SEHNR, CDR2 FQNEAQ (reference sequence). The CDR3 is 17 residues long.

This chain connects TRBV7-9 to TRBJ2-1; D not certain. Per the germline V gene, CDR1 is SEHNR and CDR2 is FQNEAQ (reference sequence). V gave up 5 bases and J gave up 5 bases, with 7 bases separating them. The CDR3 covers 12 residues. The chain's CDR3 is CASSPSHNEQFF. CDR3 DNA sequence: TGTGCCAGCAGCCCCTCTCACAATGAGCAGTTCTTC.

For this clone: Since a much larger clone is just one base distant, this may be a read error. At the DNA level, this CDR3 is encoded by other sequences in the same sample as well. V and J are TRBV11-2 and TRBJ2-7; D unresolved. The length of the CDR3 is 12 residues. Germline values: CDR1 SGHAT, CDR2 FQNNGV. Trimming shortened V by 4 bases and J by 0 bases, and 4 bases separated the two germline ends. The CDR3 is CASSSDSYEQYF. The CDR3 DNA reads TGTGCCAGCAGCTCGGACTCCTACGAGCAGTACTTC. The full variable domain, in which reference TRBV11-2 and TRBJ2-7 provide the parts outside the CDR3, is EAGVAQSPRYKIIEKRQSVAFWCNPISGHATLYWYQQILGQGPKLLIQFQNNGVVDDSQLPKDRFSAERLKGVDSTLKIQPAKLEDSAVYLCASSSDSYEQYFGPGTRLTVT.

V usage is TRBV6-6 and J usage is TRBJ2-7, with D possibly being TRBD1 or TRBD2 (5 bases each). Trimming took off 8 bases at V and 2 bases at J, with 19 bases between the two ends. Germline assignment: CDR1 MNHNY and CDR2 SVGAGI (reference sequence). This CDR3 is built from 15 residues. The CDR3 coding sequence is TGTGCCAGCGGTCAAAGCCCGGGGCGGACCTACGAGCAGTACTTC. Protein product: CASGQSPGRTYEQYF.